This TCR beta chain originates from a study of blood T cell repertoires in COVID-19 (dated by TCRdb to about 2020). Broadly, across the study: Samples covering the acute and convalescent phases of COVID-19 were provided by collaborators in the United States, Italy and Spain. The material from the prospective study consisted of cDNA or gDNA derived from T cells, B-cell-depleted T cells, or PBMCs. Subjects who had been exposed to COVID-19, were actively infected with it, or had recovered from it provided the deeply sampled blood TCRbeta repertoires that made up the dataset. The repertoires were released in a freely available public database intended as a resource for research on the immune response to SARS-CoV-2. The samples were drawn from two sources: the first 160 participants of the ongoing ImmuneRACE study, and 1,200 or so subjects contributed by 6 global collaborators. Nearly every sample came with metadata listing a de-identified subject ID, COVID-19 status, age in years and sex. Where available, HLA class I and class II types were obtained from metadata supplied by the sample provider rather than from assay-based typing. The study at large found these results: Clinical and demographic metadata were provided uncurated, with the amount varying by source and participant.

Collaborating institutions collected whole blood in K2EDTA tubes following their own protocols. Collaborator samples were shipped for TCRbeta analysis as frozen whole blood, isolated PBMCs, or DNA extracted from either sample type. Between the V and J ends, shortened by 2 bases and 7 bases respectively, the junction contains 24 bases. The CDR3 contains 18 residues, cysteine and phenylalanine counted. The entry retains the CDR3 DNA only, 54 bases that are in frame from base 1. Taken from the germline V gene (reference sequence), the CDR1 and CDR2 loops are SEHNR and FQNEAQ. Comment on this clone: The antigen this receptor binds is unknown. No much larger clone is present one base from it, and per-base qualities are unavailable.

TCRbeta CDR3 regions were amplified from genomic DNA using the immunoSEQ Assay, a bias-controlled multiplex PCR. Per the original workflow: Within the assay, amplification of reference gene primers was used to estimate how many nucleated cells each sample contained. Sequence reads were collapsed and filtered to measure the absolute abundance of every unique TCRbeta CDR3 rearrangement. Productive Simpson clonality was computed per sample as the square root of Simpson's diversity index over productive rearrangements. Drawn from immuneACCESS, this table holds only the in-frame rearrangements with V and J called that TCRdb kept. Clones are partly lost; checked studies trace under half to an unresolved V gene and leave the rest unexplained. V and J calls and clone size follow that table, whereas D and trimming were derived from the DNA. The sample table contains some 370,000 clones; only one count was recorded for 70% to 90% of them. The top ten clonotypes cover 1% to 1.5% of the sample.

This sequence uses TRBV7-9 and TRBJ2-1, with no reliable assignment of the D segment. Sequenced sample: peripheral blood. The clonotype originates from a man aged 40-49 years with acute or convalescent COVID-19. The CDR3 protein is CASSLYQGGGKSWNEQFF. The DNA reads as follows: TGTGCCAGCAGCTTATATCAAGGTGGCGGAAAATCGTGGAATGAGCAGTTCTTC.